These T cell receptor beta chains were read from a single sample in a study of T cells expressing NK-cell markers. TCRdb reprocessed the 5' RACE reads; each CDR3 protein has one entry and no DNA is given. This sample contains about 450,000 distinct CDR3 sequences. Sequencing was carried out using blood T cells: a sorted CD56 or NKG2C T cell subset, CD4+ or CD8+ T cells, or bulk PBMC T cells (not recorded which). The origin of the receptors is a woman between 18 and 75 years old in good health. Both conserved end residues are part of each CDR3.

v_gene	j_gene	CDR3aa
TRBV2	TRBJ2-5	CASRGGTEETQYF
TRBV7-2	TRBJ2-3	CASSLVTYTDTQYF
TRBV29-1	TRBJ2-1	CSVDSGINEQFF
TRBV7-2	TRBJ1-2	CASTQVQDLYGYTF
TRBV6-5	TRBJ2-5	CASSYNSGGAETQYF
TRBV28	TRBJ2-3	CASSFPPNQDTQYF
TRBV20-1	TRBJ2-3	CSGGAPSTDTQYF
TRBV6-5	TRBJ1-2	CASSYLQGSEGYTF
TRBV20-1	TRBJ2-5	CSARAPGSGSKETQYF
TRBV28	TRBJ2-7	CASSSPGSYSYEQYF
TRBV28	TRBJ2-7	CASRSTGAPTYEQYF
TRBV7-2	TRBJ2-5	CASSPMGGAIETQYF
TRBV5-6	TRBJ2-3	CASSETSTDTQYF
TRBV5-8	TRBJ2-3	CASSLSGTGLTDTQYF
TRBV12-3/TRBV12-4	TRBJ2-2	CASALGGGVTGELFF
TRBV28	TRBJ2-7	CASSLRQGGSYEQYF
TRBV20-1	TRBJ1-3	CSAARPDRAGNTIYF
TRBV5-1	TRBJ2-3	CASSLAPSGRAGTDTQYF
TRBV5-1	TRBJ2-3	CASSLNSGENTDTQYF
TRBV7-9	TRBJ2-5	CASSELGSAPETQYF
TRBV27	TRBJ2-3	CASSGPPQDTQYF
TRBV5-5	TRBJ2-1	CASSLFGDRNNEQFF
TRBV5-1	TRBJ2-3	CASRTAGISTDTQYF